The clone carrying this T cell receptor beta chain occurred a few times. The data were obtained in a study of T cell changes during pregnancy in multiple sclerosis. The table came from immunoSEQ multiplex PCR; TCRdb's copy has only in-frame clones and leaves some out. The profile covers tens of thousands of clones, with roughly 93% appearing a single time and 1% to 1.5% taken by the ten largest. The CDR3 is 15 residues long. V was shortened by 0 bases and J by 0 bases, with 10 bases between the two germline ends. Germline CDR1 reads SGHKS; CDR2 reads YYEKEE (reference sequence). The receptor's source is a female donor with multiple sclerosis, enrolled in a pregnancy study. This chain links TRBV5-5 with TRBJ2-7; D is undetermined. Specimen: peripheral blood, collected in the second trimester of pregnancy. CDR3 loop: CASSLAETYSYEQYF. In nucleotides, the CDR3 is TGTGCCAGCAGCTTGGCCGAGACTTACTCCTACGAGCAGTACTTC.